This T cell receptor (beta chain) was sequenced during a study of Graves' ophthalmopathy and Graves' hyperthyroidism. Broader study findings: With about 71% sensitivity and 72% to 85% specificity, the model predicted ophthalmopathy progression.

V lost 8 bases and J lost 2, with 9 bases in between. CDR1 is SNHLY and CDR2 is FYNNEI in the germline V gene. The CDR3 extends over 12 amino acids. This clonotype was seen at least ten times. Its antigen is unknown. RNA transcripts provided the template for amplifying TCR beta CDR3 regions. First-round RT-PCR employed HTBI primers, with a second-round multiplex PCR after it. TCRdb independently ran MiXCR on the multiplex PCR reads; one entry per CDR3 protein. This table has approximately 1.2 million distinct CDR3 sequences, about two fifths appearing once. This receptor was taken from an adult man with Graves' hyperthyroidism. The sample consisted of peripheral blood or thyroid tissue (not recorded which). This chain uses TRBV2 with TRBJ2-5; possibly TRBD1 for D (6 bases). This CDR3 reads CASVGTQETQYF. The CDR3 bases are TGTGCCAGCGTCGGGACACAAGAGACCCAGTACTTC.